This is a list of T cell receptor beta chains from one sample in a study of blood T cell repertoires in COVID-19. Profiled with immunoSEQ multiplex PCR; TCRdb holds only in-frame clones, not every one. The sample records around 300,000 clones, approximately 89% being singletons. Sequencing was done on a sample of peripheral blood. The receptors shown here come from a young woman with COVID-19, enrolled during active disease. Both conserved end residues are part of each CDR3. Fields, in order: V gene, D gene, clone size, J gene, CDR3 DNA, CDR3 protein. A D gene is named only where the DNA matches it firmly. Some rows have no size entry. The others give once, few or many, or a class for an expanded clone.

v_call: TRBV30; d_call: -; clone_size: -; j_call: TRBJ1-1; cdr3_nt: TGTGCCTGGAGCGAAGGACTAGTCGGCACTGAAGCTTTCTTT; cdr3_aa: CAWSEGLVGTEAFF
v_call: TRBV4-1; d_call: TRBD1; clone_size: -; j_call: TRBJ1-4; cdr3_nt: TGCGCCAGCAGCCATCGTGGGGGACAGGGGAATGAAAAACTGTTTTTT; cdr3_aa: CASSHRGGQGNEKLFF
v_call: TRBV5-1; d_call: TRBD1; clone_size: -; j_call: TRBJ1-2; cdr3_nt: TGCGCCAGCAGCGGGACAGGAGAGGACTATGGCTACACCTTC; cdr3_aa: CASSGTGEDYGYTF
v_call: TRBV9; d_call: -; clone_size: -; j_call: TRBJ1-1; cdr3_nt: TGTGCCAGCAGCGTAGCTGGAGGTATAATGAACACTGAAGCTTTCTTT; cdr3_aa: CASSVAGGIMNTEAFF
v_call: TRBV28; d_call: TRBD1; clone_size: -; j_call: TRBJ1-2; cdr3_nt: TGTGCCAGCAGTTGGGACAGTGCTAACTATGGCTACACCTTC; cdr3_aa: CASSWDSANYGYTF
v_call: TRBV6-1; d_call: -; clone_size: -; j_call: TRBJ2-5; cdr3_nt: TGTGCCAGCAGTGACCCTGGACAGCGGCGAACCCAGTACTTC; cdr3_aa: CASSDPGQRRTQYF
v_call: TRBV27; d_call: TRBD1; clone_size: -; j_call: TRBJ2-2; cdr3_nt: TGTGCCAGCACCAAGGGGACAGCGAACACCGGGGAGCTGTTTTTT; cdr3_aa: CASTKGTANTGELFF
v_call: TRBV6-6; d_call: -; clone_size: -; j_call: TRBJ1-5; cdr3_nt: TGTGCCAGCACTGACAGTCAGAGTCAGCCCCAGCATTTT; cdr3_aa: CASTDSQSQPQHF
v_call: TRBV19; d_call: TRBD2; clone_size: -; j_call: TRBJ2-7; cdr3_nt: TGTGCCAGTAGTAGGACTAGCGGGTCGTTTCCCTCCTACGAGCAGTACTTC; cdr3_aa: CASSRTSGSFPSYEQYF
v_call: TRBV15; d_call: TRBD1; clone_size: -; j_call: TRBJ1-2; cdr3_nt: TGTGCCACCAGCATAGACAGGGGTGGCTACACCTTC; cdr3_aa: CATSIDRGGYTF
v_call: TRBV7-2; d_call: TRBD1; clone_size: -; j_call: TRBJ2-1; cdr3_nt: TGTGCCAGCAGTTCTAGACAGGGGGCAGCTAATGAGCAGTTCTTC; cdr3_aa: CASSSRQGAANEQFF
v_call: TRBV6-5; d_call: TRBD1; clone_size: -; j_call: TRBJ2-3; cdr3_nt: TGTGCCAGCAGTCCCCCTGACAGGGCCACAGATACGCAGTATTTT; cdr3_aa: CASSPPDRATDTQYF
v_call: TRBV5-1; d_call: -; clone_size: -; j_call: TRBJ2-1; cdr3_nt: TGCGCCAGCAGCCGCGGGACCGGCTACAATGAGCAGTTCTTC; cdr3_aa: CASSRGTGYNEQFF
v_call: TRBV28; d_call: TRBD1; clone_size: -; j_call: TRBJ2-1; cdr3_nt: TGTGCCAGCAACCCGACAGGGTCCTACAATGAGCAGTTCTTC; cdr3_aa: CASNPTGSYNEQFF
v_call: TRBV7-9; d_call: -; clone_size: -; j_call: TRBJ2-1; cdr3_nt: TGTGCCAGCAGCTTGGGACTGGCTTACAATGAGCAGTTCTTC; cdr3_aa: CASSLGLAYNEQFF
v_call: TRBV6-1; d_call: -; clone_size: -; j_call: TRBJ1-3; cdr3_nt: TGTGCCAGCAGTGATGGAAGGCGACTGCACCTCTCTGGAAACACCATATATTTT; cdr3_aa: CASSDGRRLHLSGNTIYF
v_call: TRBV15; d_call: TRBD2; clone_size: once; j_call: TRBJ2-5; cdr3_nt: TGTGCCACCAGCAGAGGACTAGCGGGAGAAATGGCGACCCAGTACTTC; cdr3_aa: CATSRGLAGEMATQYF
v_call: TRBV30; d_call: -; clone_size: -; j_call: TRBJ1-5; cdr3_nt: TGTGCCTGGAGTGCGGATGAGGATCAGCCCCAGCATTTT; cdr3_aa: CAWSADEDQPQHF
v_call: TRBV6-5; d_call: -; clone_size: -; j_call: TRBJ1-1; cdr3_nt: TGTGCCAGCAGTCTGACGCGGAGAGACACTGAAGCTTTCTTT; cdr3_aa: CASSLTRRDTEAFF
v_call: TRBV5-6; d_call: -; clone_size: -; j_call: TRBJ2-1; cdr3_nt: TGTGCCAGCAGCTTACCTGACAGTCAGCCCTACAATGAGCAGTTCTTC; cdr3_aa: CASSLPDSQPYNEQFF
v_call: TRBV16; d_call: -; clone_size: once; j_call: TRBJ2-2; cdr3_nt: TGTGCCAGCAGCCGCCAAGGCAGGGCCGGGGAGCTGTTTTTT; cdr3_aa: CASSRQGRAGELFF
v_call: TRBV27; d_call: -; clone_size: -; j_call: TRBJ1-1; cdr3_nt: TGTGCCAGCAGTTTCCACAGGGACCTGAACACTGAAGCTTTCTTT; cdr3_aa: CASSFHRDLNTEAFF
v_call: TRBV19; d_call: -; clone_size: -; j_call: TRBJ1-4; cdr3_nt: TGTGCCAGTGAGGCAGCAACTAATGAAAAACTGTTTTTT; cdr3_aa: CASEAATNEKLFF
v_call: TRBV2; d_call: -; clone_size: once; j_call: TRBJ1-1; cdr3_nt: TGTGCCGGCTTTGCGCTAGGGAACACTGAAGCTTTCTTT; cdr3_aa: CAGFALGNTEAFF
v_call: TRBV5-8; d_call: -; clone_size: -; j_call: TRBJ1-1; cdr3_nt: TGTGCCAGCAGCTGGGGGCCCCCCCAGGTAGGCACTGAAGCTTTCTTT; cdr3_aa: CASSWGPPQVGTEAFF
v_call: TRBV7-3; d_call: -; clone_size: -; j_call: TRBJ2-2; cdr3_nt: TGTGCCAGCAGTTTCGGGAACCCGAACACCGGGGAGCTGTTTTTT; cdr3_aa: CASSFGNPNTGELFF
v_call: TRBV5-6; d_call: TRBD1; clone_size: -; j_call: TRBJ2-3; cdr3_nt: TGTGCCAGCAGCGCCCGTAGACAGGGCACGCAGTATTTT; cdr3_aa: CASSARRQGTQYF
v_call: TRBV19; d_call: -; clone_size: -; j_call: TRBJ1-5; cdr3_nt: TGTGCCAGTAGTAAACGAGAAAATCAGCCCCAGCATTTT; cdr3_aa: CASSKRENQPQHF
v_call: TRBV27; d_call: -; clone_size: -; j_call: TRBJ2-7; cdr3_nt: TGTGCCAGCAGTTCACAGGTGCTGTACGAGCAGTACTTC; cdr3_aa: CASSSQVLYEQYF
v_call: TRBV28; d_call: TRBD1; clone_size: -; j_call: TRBJ1-6; cdr3_nt: TGTGCCAGCAGTCCCCCTGACAGGGAGTGGTCACCCCTCCACTTT; cdr3_aa: CASSPPDREWSPLHF
v_call: TRBV20-1; d_call: -; clone_size: -; j_call: TRBJ1-4; cdr3_nt: TGCAGTGCTAGATCGGAGGAAAAACTGTTTTTT; cdr3_aa: CSARSEEKLFF
v_call: TRBV18; d_call: TRBD2; clone_size: -; j_call: TRBJ2-5; cdr3_nt: TGTGCCAGCTCACCACCGGGACTAGCGGTAGAGACCCAGTACTTC; cdr3_aa: CASSPPGLAVETQYF
v_call: TRBV7-9; d_call: -; clone_size: once; j_call: TRBJ1-4; cdr3_nt: TGTGCCAGCAGCTTAGCGCAGGCTCCAACTAATGAAAAACTGTTTTTT; cdr3_aa: CASSLAQAPTNEKLFF
v_call: TRBV2; d_call: TRBD2; clone_size: -; j_call: TRBJ2-1; cdr3_nt: TGTGCCAGCAGAAGGACTAGCGGGATATACAATGAGCAGTTCTTC; cdr3_aa: CASRRTSGIYNEQFF
v_call: TRBV28; d_call: TRBD1; clone_size: -; j_call: TRBJ1-5; cdr3_nt: TGTGCCAGCAGCCAACAGGGGGCAGGGGATAGCAATCAGCCCCAGCATTTT; cdr3_aa: CASSQQGAGDSNQPQHF
v_call: TRBV25-1; d_call: -; clone_size: -; j_call: TRBJ1-1; cdr3_nt: TGTGCCAGCAGTGAATACTCACAGGGCACCACTGAAGCTTTCTTT; cdr3_aa: CASSEYSQGTTEAFF
v_call: TRBV29-1; d_call: -; clone_size: -; j_call: TRBJ1-1; cdr3_nt: TGCAGCGTTGAACTTCTGGGGCAGGGGACTGAAGCTTTCTTT; cdr3_aa: CSVELLGQGTEAFF
v_call: TRBV29-1; d_call: TRBD2; clone_size: -; j_call: TRBJ2-5; cdr3_nt: TGCAGCGTTGCTAGCGGGAGGTCAGAGACCCAGTACTTC; cdr3_aa: CSVASGRSETQYF
v_call: TRBV30; d_call: TRBD2; clone_size: -; j_call: TRBJ2-3; cdr3_nt: TGTGCCTGGAGTGTCGCTGGCGGGAGGACAGATACGCAGTATTTT; cdr3_aa: CAWSVAGGRTDTQYF
v_call: TRBV9; d_call: TRBD2; clone_size: -; j_call: TRBJ2-7; cdr3_nt: TGTGCCAGCAGCGTAGATAGCGGGAGAGGCTACGAGCAGTACTTC; cdr3_aa: CASSVDSGRGYEQYF
v_call: TRBV2; d_call: TRBD1; clone_size: -; j_call: TRBJ2-7; cdr3_nt: TGTGCCAGCAGTCAAGAAAGGGACAGCCGAACCTACGAGCAGTACTTC; cdr3_aa: CASSQERDSRTYEQYF
v_call: TRBV6-6; d_call: -; clone_size: -; j_call: TRBJ1-3; cdr3_nt: TGTGCCAGCAGTTACGGTCCAGTCTCTGGAAACACCATATATTTT; cdr3_aa: CASSYGPVSGNTIYF
v_call: TRBV6-2/TRBV6-3; d_call: -; clone_size: -; j_call: TRBJ1-2; cdr3_nt: TGTGCCAGCAGTTACCGGGCAGGGGCCTCTAACTATGGCTACACCTTC; cdr3_aa: CASSYRAGASNYGYTF
v_call: TRBV6-4; d_call: -; clone_size: many; j_call: TRBJ2-6; cdr3_nt: TGTGCCAGCAGTGACTCCCCTGCAGGGGGGTACGGGGCCAACGTCCTGACTTTC; cdr3_aa: CASSDSPAGGYGANVLTF
v_call: TRBV28; d_call: TRBD2; clone_size: -; j_call: TRBJ2-7; cdr3_nt: TGTGCCAGCGGCGTCGGACTAGCGGTTACCTACGAGCAGTACTTC; cdr3_aa: CASGVGLAVTYEQYF
v_call: TRBV7-3; d_call: -; clone_size: -; j_call: TRBJ1-1; cdr3_nt: TGTGCCAGCAGCTTCAGTTTGAACACTGAAGCTTTCTTT; cdr3_aa: CASSFSLNTEAFF